Below are 3 T cell receptor beta chains sequenced from a single sample in a study of blood T cell repertoires in COVID-19 (TCRdb year 2020). The library was made by the immunoSEQ multiplex PCR assay. The immuneACCESS repertoire file appears here via TCRdb, limited to in-frame rearrangements. These files lack a portion of the clones; in checked studies, under half of the deficit traces to unresolved V genes, and the cause of the others is not known. The sample table contains 95,000 to 150,000 clones; only one count was recorded for roughly 90% of them. The top ten clonotypes cover more than 4% of the sample. Sequenced material: peripheral blood. The receptors shown here come from a man aged 35 to 55 with acute or convalescent COVID-19.

The chain carries TRBV18 and TRBJ1-3; the D is unclear. The germline CDR1 and CDR2 sequences are KGHSH and LQKENI. V gave up 2 bases and J gave up 4 bases, with 9 bases separating them. CDR3 length: 14 residues. The CDR3 here is CASSPSTSGNTIYF. The CDR3 DNA follows: TGTGCCAGCTCACCAAGTACATCAGGAAACACCATATATTTT. The variable domain in full, completed from reference TRBV18 and TRBJ1-3, reads NAGVMQNPRHLVRRRGQEARLRCSPMKGHSHVYWYRQLPEEGLKFMVYLQKENIIDESGMPKERFSAEFPKEGPSILRIQQVVRGDSAAYFCASSPSTSGNTIYFGEGSWLTVV.

The chain couples TRBV6-5 to TRBJ2-2, with 9 bases fitting TRBD2. The CDR3 totals 16 residues. Germline CDR1 is MNHEY and CDR2 is SVGAGI. V lost 4 bases and J lost 8; bases outside the gene matches: 11. CDR3: CASSWLAGADEGELFF. The DNA of the CDR3 is TGTGCCAGCAGTTGGTTAGCGGGGGCCGACGAAGGGGAGCTGTTTTTT.

The chain couples TRBV6-6 to TRBJ2-7, with 8 bases fitting TRBD1. This CDR3 comprises 15 residues. Germline assignment: CDR1 MNHNY and CDR2 SVGAGI (reference sequence). The trim removed 4 bases at V and 2 bases at J, leaving 7 bases unmatched. CDR3 bases: TGTGCCAGCAGTTCCGGGGACAGGAATACCTACGAGCAGTACTTC. Amino acids: CASSSGDRNTYEQYF.